This T cell receptor beta chain comes out of a study of blood T cell repertoires in COVID-19. The overall study: There were acute and convalescent COVID-19 samples, and they came from the United States, Italy and Spain. T cells, B-cell-depleted T cells, or PBMCs supplied cDNA or gDNA.

Study processing details: Reference gene primer amplification yielded estimated nucleated cell counts. Sequencing was performed with immunoSEQ multiplex PCR; in TCRdb, only in-frame clones are kept and a portion is missing. V and J calls and clone size are given by that table; D and trimming were obtained from the DNA. The sample carries roughly 150,000 clones, roughly 84% recorded once. This clonotype was sampled from a woman between 50 and 59 years old with acute or convalescent COVID-19. The sample comprised peripheral blood.

The CDR3 DNA reads as TGCGCCAGCAGCTCGACTAGCGGGAGTGGAGGGGAGCTGTTTTTT. As protein: CASSSTSGSGGELFF. The chain employs TRBV5-1 and TRBJ2-2; the match to TRBD2 covers 12 bases. The junction had 5 bases not matched to a gene; V was cut back by 3 bases and J by 8 bases. Germline-derived CDR1 and CDR2 are SGHRS and YFSETQ. The CDR3 sequence is 15 residues long.